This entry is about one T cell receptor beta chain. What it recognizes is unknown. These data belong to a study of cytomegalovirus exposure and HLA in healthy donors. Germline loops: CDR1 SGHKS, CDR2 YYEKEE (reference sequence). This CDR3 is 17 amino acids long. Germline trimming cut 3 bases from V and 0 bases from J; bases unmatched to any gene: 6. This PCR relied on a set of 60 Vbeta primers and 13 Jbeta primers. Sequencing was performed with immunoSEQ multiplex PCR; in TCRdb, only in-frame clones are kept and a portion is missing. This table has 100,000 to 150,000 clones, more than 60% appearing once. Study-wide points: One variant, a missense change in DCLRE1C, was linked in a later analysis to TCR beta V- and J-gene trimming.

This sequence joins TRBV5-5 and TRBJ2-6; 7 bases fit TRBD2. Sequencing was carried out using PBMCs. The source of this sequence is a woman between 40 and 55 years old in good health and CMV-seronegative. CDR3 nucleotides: TGTGCCAGCAGCTGGGCGGGAGCCCGCTCTGGGGCCAACGTCCTGACTTTC. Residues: CASSWAGARSGANVLTF.